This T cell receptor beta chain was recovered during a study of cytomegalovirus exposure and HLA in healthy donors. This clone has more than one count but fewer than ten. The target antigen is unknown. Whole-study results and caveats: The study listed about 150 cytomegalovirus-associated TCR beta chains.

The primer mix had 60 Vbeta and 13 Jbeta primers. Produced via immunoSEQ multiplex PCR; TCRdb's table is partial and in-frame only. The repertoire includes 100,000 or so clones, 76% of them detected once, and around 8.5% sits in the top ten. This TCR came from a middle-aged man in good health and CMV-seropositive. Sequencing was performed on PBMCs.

The CDR3 coding sequence is TGCAGCGTTGAAACGGGGAAGAGTGGGACCCAGTACTTC. Translating it yields CSVETGKSGTQYF. The rearrangement links TRBV29-1 to TRBJ2-5; possibly TRBD2 for D (5 bases). Trimming left V 2 bases short and J 7 bases short, with 14 bases between. Germline CDR1 SQVTM, CDR2 ANQGSEA. There are 13 residues in the CDR3.